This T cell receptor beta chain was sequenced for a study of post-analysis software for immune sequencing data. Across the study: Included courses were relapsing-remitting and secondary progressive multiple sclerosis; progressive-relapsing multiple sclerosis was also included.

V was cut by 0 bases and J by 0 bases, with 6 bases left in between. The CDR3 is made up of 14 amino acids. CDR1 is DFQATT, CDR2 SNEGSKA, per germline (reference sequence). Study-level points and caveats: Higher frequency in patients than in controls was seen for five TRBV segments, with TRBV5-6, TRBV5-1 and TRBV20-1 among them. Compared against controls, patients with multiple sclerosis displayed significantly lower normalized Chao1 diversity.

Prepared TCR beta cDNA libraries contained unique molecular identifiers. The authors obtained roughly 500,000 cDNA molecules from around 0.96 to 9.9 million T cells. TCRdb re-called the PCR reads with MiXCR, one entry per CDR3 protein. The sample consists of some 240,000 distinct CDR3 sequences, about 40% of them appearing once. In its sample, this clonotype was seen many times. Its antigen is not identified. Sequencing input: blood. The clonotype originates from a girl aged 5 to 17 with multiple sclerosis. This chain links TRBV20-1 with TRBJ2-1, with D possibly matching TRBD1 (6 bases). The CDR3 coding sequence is TGCAGTGCTAGAGACAGGGGCTCCTACAATGAGCAGTTCTTC. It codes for CSARDRGSYNEQFF.